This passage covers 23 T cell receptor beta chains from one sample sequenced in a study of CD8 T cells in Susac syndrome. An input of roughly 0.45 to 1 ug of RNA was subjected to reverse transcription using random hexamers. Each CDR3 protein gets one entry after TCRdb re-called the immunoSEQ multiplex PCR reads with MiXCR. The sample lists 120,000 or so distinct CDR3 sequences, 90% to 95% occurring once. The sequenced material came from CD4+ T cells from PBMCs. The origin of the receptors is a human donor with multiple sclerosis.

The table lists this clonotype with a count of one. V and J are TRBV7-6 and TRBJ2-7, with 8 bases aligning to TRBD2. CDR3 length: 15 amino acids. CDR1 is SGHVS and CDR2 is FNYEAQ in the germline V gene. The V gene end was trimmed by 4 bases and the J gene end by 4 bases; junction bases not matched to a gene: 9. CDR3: CASSSIGGAGYEQYF. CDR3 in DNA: TGTGCCAGCAGCTCAATCGGGGGGGCCGGGTACGAGCAGTACTTC.

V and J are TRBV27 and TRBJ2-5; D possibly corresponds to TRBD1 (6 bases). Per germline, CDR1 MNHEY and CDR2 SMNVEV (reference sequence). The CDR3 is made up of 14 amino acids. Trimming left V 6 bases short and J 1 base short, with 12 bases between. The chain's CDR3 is CASRGAALQETQYF. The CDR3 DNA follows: TGTGCCAGCAGGGGGGCGGCCCTCCAAGAGACCCAGTACTTC.

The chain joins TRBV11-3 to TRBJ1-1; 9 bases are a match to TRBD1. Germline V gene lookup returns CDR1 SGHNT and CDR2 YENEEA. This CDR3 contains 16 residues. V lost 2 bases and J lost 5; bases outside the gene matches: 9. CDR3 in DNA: TGTGCCAGCAGCTTATTCGTGGGACAGGGAAGTACTGAAGCTTTCTTT. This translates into CASSLFVGQGSTEAFF.

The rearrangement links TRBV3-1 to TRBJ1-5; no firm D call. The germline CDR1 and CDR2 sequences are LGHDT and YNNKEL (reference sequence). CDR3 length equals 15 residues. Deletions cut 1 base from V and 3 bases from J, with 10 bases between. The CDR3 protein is CASSQGRVPNQPQHF. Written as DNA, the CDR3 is TGTGCCAGCAGCCAAGGTCGGGTGCCCAATCAGCCCCAGCATTTT.

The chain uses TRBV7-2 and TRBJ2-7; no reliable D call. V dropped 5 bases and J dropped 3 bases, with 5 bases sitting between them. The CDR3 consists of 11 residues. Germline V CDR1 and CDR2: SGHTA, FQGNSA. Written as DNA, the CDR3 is TGTGCCAGCAGCATTGTCTACGAGCAGTACTTC. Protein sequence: CASSIVYEQYF.

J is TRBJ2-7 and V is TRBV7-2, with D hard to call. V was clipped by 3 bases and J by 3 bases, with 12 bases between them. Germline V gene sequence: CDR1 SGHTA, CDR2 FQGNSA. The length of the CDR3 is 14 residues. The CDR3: CASSLTFTGYEQYF. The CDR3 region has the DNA TGTGCCAGCAGCTTGACTTTTACGGGCTACGAGCAGTACTTC.

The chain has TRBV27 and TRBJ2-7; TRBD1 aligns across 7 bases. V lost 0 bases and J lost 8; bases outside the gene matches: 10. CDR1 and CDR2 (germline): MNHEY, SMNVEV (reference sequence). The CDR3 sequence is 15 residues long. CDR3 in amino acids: CASSLSKGAPGKQYF. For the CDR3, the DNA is TGTGCCAGCAGTTTATCGAAGGGGGCACCTGGGAAGCAGTACTTC.

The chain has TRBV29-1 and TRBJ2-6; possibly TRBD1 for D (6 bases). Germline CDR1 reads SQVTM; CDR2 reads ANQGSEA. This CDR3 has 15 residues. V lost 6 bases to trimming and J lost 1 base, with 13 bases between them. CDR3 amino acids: CSVADRRSGANVLTF. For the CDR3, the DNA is TGCAGCGTCGCCGACAGGAGGTCTGGGGCCAACGTCCTGACTTTC.

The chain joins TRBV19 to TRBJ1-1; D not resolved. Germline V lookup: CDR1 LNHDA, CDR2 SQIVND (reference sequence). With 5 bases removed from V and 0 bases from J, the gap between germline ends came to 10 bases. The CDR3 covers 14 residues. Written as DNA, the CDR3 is TGTGCCAGTAGTTTTGACGTCATGAACACTGAAGCTTTCTTT. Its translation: CASSFDVMNTEAFF.

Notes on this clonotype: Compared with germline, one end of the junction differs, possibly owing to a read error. CDR3 sequence reads: CASSLGSPQETQYF. The CDR3 coding sequence is TGTGCTAGCAGCTTGGGGAGCCCGCAAGAGACCCAGTACTTC. The chain recombines TRBV7-7 with TRBJ2-5; weak D call: TRBD2 (5 bases). This CDR3 is 14 amino acids long. CDR1 and CDR2 (germline): SSHAT, FNYEAQ (reference sequence).

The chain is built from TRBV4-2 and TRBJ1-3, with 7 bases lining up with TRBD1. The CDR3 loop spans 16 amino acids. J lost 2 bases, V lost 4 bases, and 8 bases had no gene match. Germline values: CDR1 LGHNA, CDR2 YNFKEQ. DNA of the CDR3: TGTGCCAGCAGCCCTCTGACAGGGACAACTGGAAACACCATATATTTT. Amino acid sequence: CASSPLTGTTGNTIYF.

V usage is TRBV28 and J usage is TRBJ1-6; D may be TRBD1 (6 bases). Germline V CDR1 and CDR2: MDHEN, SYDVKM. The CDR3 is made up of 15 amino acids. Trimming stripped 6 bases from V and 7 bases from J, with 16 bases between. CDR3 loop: CASRQWGRNNSPLHF. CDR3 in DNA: TGTGCCAGCAGACAGTGGGGGCGGAACAATTCACCCCTCCACTTT.

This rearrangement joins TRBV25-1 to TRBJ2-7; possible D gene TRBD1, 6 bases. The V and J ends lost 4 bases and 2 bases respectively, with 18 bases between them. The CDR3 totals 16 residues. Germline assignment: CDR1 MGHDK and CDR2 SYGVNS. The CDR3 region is CASSAVWGQYTYEQYF. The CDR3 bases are TGTGCCAGCAGTGCCGTTTGGGGACAATATACCTACGAGCAGTACTTC.

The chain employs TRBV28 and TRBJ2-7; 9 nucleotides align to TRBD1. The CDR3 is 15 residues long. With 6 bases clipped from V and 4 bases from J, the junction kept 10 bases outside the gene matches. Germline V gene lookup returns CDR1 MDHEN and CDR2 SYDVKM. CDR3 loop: CASSLQGANSYEQYF. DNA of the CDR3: TGTGCCAGCAGCTTACAGGGGGCGAATTCATACGAGCAGTACTTC.

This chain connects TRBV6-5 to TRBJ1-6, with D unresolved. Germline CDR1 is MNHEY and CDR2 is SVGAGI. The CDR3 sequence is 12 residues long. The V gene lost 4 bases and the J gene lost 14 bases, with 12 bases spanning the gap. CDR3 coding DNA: TGTGCCAGCAGTTCAGAACGGTTGGCCCTCCACTTT. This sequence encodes CASSSERLALHF.

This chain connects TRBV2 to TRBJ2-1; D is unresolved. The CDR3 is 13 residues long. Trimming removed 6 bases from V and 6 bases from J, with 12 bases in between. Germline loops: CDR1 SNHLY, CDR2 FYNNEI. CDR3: CASSVQAFNEQFF. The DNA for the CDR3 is TGTGCCAGCAGCGTGCAAGCCTTCAATGAGCAGTTCTTC. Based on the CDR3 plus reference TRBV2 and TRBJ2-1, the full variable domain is EPEVTQTPSHQVTQMGQEVILRCVPISNHLYFYWYRQILGQKVEFLVSFYNNEISEKSEIFDDQFSVERPDGSNFTLKIRSTKLEDSAMYFCASSVQAFNEQFFGPGTRLTVL.

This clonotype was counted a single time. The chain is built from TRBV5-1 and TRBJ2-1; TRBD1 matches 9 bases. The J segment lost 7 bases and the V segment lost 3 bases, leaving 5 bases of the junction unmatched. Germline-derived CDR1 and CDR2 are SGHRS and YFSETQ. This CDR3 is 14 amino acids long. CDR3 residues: CASSWDRDSNEQFF. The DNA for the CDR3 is TGCGCCAGCAGCTGGGACAGGGACTCAAATGAGCAGTTCTTC.

The CDR3 loop reads CASSSQGQGNEQYF. The CDR3 nucleotides read TGTGCCAGCAGTTCCCAAGGACAGGGCAACGAGCAGTACTTC. The chain links TRBV28 to TRBJ2-7; the match to TRBD1 covers 8 bases. Per germline, CDR1 MDHEN and CDR2 SYDVKM. V was pared by 4 bases and J by 5 bases, with 7 bases of the junction left unmatched. The CDR3 contains 14 residues. Supplemented by reference TRBV28 and TRBJ2-7, the full variable domain reads DVKVTQSSRYLVKRTGEKVFLECVQDMDHENMFWYRQDPGLGLRLIYFSYDVKMKEKGDIPEGYSVSREKKERFSLILESASTNQTSMYLCASSSQGQGNEQYFGPGTRLTVT.

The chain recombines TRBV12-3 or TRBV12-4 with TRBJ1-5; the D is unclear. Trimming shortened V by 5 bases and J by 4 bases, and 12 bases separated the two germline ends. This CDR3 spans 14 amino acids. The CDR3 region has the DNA TGTGCCAGCAGTAGTATGACCGGGAATCAGCCCCAGCATTTT. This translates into CASSSMTGNQPQHF.

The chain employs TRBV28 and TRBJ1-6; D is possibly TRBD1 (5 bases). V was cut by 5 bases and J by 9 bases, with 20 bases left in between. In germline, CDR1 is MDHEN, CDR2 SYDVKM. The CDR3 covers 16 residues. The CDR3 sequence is CASSQGVWRGPSPLHF. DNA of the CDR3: TGTGCCAGCAGTCAAGGGGTATGGCGGGGCCCTTCACCCCTCCACTTT.

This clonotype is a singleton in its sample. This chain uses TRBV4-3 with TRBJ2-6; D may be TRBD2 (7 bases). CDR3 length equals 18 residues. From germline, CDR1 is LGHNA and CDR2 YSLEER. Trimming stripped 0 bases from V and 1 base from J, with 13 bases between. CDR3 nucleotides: TGCGCCAGCAGCCAAGAAGGGGGGGCGGGATCTGGGGCCAACGTCCTGACTTTC. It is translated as CASSQEGGAGSGANVLTF.

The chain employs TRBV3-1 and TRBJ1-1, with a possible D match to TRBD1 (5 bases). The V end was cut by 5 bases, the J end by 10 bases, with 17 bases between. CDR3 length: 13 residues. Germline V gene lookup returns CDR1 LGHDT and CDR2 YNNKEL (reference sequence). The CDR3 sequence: CASSWRGDYGAFF. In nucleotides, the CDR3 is TGTGCCAGCAGCTGGCGGGGGGACTACGGAGCTTTCTTT.

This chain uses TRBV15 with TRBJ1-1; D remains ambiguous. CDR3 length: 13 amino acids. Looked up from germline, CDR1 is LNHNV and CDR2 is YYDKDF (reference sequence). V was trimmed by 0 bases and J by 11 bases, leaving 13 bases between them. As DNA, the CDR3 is TGTGCCACCAGCAGAGATTTGCGCTCGGTTGCTTTCTTT. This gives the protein CATSRDLRSVAFF.